The 19 T cell receptor beta chains reported below all come from one sample, sequenced in a study of CXCR3-negative and CXCR3-positive naive CD8 T cells. Study results and limitations: A higher hydrophobicity marked the TRB CDR3s of CXCR3-positive naive cells versus CXCR3-negative naive cells.

TRB cDNA libraries were made by UMI-labeled 5' RACE. TCRdb reprocessed the 5' RACE reads and stores each CDR3 protein as one record, lacking DNA. This table holds roughly 110,000 distinct CDR3 sequences. Which antigens these TCRs recognize remains unknown. Sequenced input: naive CXCR3+ CD8+ T cells from blood. Subset given: CD45RO-CCR7+CD27+CD95- naive CD8+ T cells expressing CXCR3 (TNR3+). The receptors stem from a human donor in good health. Some clones in this sample may be carry-over from other donors' samples.

This chain connects TRBV29-1 to TRBJ2-7; TCRdb outputs TRBD2, but without DNA this stays unchecked. The CDR3 runs 12 residues. From germline, CDR1 is SQVTM and CDR2 ANQGSEA. CDR3: CSVRSGSYEQYF.

V usage is TRBV6-6 and J usage is TRBJ2-1; TCRdb outputs TRBD2, but without DNA this stays unchecked. Germline loops: CDR1 MNHNY, CDR2 SVGAGI (reference sequence). This CDR3 has 12 amino acids. The CDR3 loop reads CASKGTDNEQFF.

This rearrangement joins TRBV2 to TRBJ2-1; TCRdb reports TRBD1, a call that lacks DNA to check it against. From germline, CDR1 is SNHLY and CDR2 FYNNEI. This CDR3 has 13 amino acids. The CDR3 sequence: CASCGGSYNEQFF.

The CDR3 is CASSLQGMGQYF. The chain recombines TRBV5-4 with TRBJ2-7; checking the TCRdb D call of TRBD1 is not possible without DNA. The length of the CDR3 is 12 residues. Germline CDR1 and CDR2: SGHNT and YYREEE (reference sequence). The variable domain in full, with the rest retrieved from reference TRBV5-4 and TRBJ2-7, is ETGVTQSPTHLIKTRGQQVTLRCSSQSGHNTVSWYQQALGQGPQFIFQYYREEENGRGNFPPRFSGLQFPNYSSELNVNALELDDSALYLCASSLQGMGQYFGPGTRLTVT.

The rearrangement links TRBV27 to TRBJ1-5. Germline assignment: CDR1 MNHEY and CDR2 SMNVEV (reference sequence). The CDR3 has 13 residues. The CDR3 loop reads CASSLGGHQPQHF.

V and J are TRBV5-1 and TRBJ2-7; TCRdb reports TRBD1, a call that lacks DNA to check it against. Germline V gives CDR1 SGHRS, CDR2 YFSETQ. This CDR3 has 12 amino acids. Here the CDR3 reads CASWGLSNEQYF.

J is TRBJ2-7 and V is TRBV21-1; TCRdb returns TRBD1, unconfirmable since there is no DNA. TRBV21-1 is marked as a pseudogene. This CDR3 has 15 residues. Here the CDR3 reads CASTARDASSYEQYF.

This chain links TRBV6-2 or TRBV6-3 with TRBJ2-1. The CDR3 length is 13 residues. Germline loops: CDR1 MNHEY, CDR2 SVGEGT. Here the CDR3 reads CASSYWNYNEQFF.

The V gene is TRBV29-1, the J gene TRBJ2-7; TCRdb gives TRBD2 as the D gene, but with no DNA this cannot be confirmed. The germline CDR1 and CDR2 sequences are SQVTM and ANQGSEA. The CDR3 contains 11 residues. The CDR3 here is CSVRAEGEQYF.

V is TRBV10-1 and J is TRBJ2-7; TCRdb outputs TRBD2, but without DNA this stays unchecked. This CDR3 is 15 amino acids long. Germline CDR1 and CDR2: WNHNN and SYGVQD (reference sequence). The CDR3 loop is CASREGLAASYEQYF.

The chain joins TRBV4-3 to TRBJ1-1; without DNA, the TCRdb call of TRBD1 cannot be checked. The CDR3 runs 15 residues. Germline V CDR1 and CDR2: LGHNA, YSLEER. The chain's CDR3 is CASSLDRGRNTEAFF.

V usage is TRBV29-1 and J usage is TRBJ2-2; the TCRdb D gene call, TRBD1, has no DNA to confirm it. CDR1 SQVTM and CDR2 ANQGSEA come from the germline V gene. This CDR3 comprises 12 residues. The CDR3 reads CSVTGLAGELFF.

V usage is TRBV13 and J usage is TRBJ2-7; as DNA is missing, the TRBD1 call by TCRdb cannot be tested. Germline V gene data show CDR1 as PRHDT and CDR2 as FYEKMQ (reference sequence). CDR3 length: 15 amino acids. The CDR3 loop reads CASSPATGAKYEQYF.

The rearrangement uses TRBV5-1 and TRBJ2-1; the D gene TCRdb calls, TRBD1, cannot be checked with no DNA. This CDR3 is 18 amino acids long. Germline CDR1 is SGHRS and CDR2 is YFSETQ. The CDR3 region is CASSLGSRGPEIYNEQFF.

The J gene is TRBJ2-7, the V gene TRBV10-1; TCRdb names TRBD2, which stays unverified in the absence of DNA. CDR1 is WNHNN and CDR2 is SYGVQD in the germline V gene (reference sequence). This CDR3 comprises 16 residues. The CDR3 sequence is CASSEGPAGNSYEQYF.

The chain links TRBV5-1 to TRBJ2-7; with no DNA, the TCRdb D assignment of TRBD1 cannot be verified. This CDR3 comprises 14 residues. The germline V gene has CDR1 SGHRS and CDR2 YFSETQ. The CDR3 sequence: CASSYRATNYEQYF.

The chain carries TRBV29-1 and TRBJ1-2. Germline V gene sequence: CDR1 SQVTM, CDR2 ANQGSEA. This CDR3 is built from 15 residues. The CDR3: CSVEDPVNTNYGYTF.

The chain carries TRBV7-9 and TRBJ2-3; checking the TCRdb D call of TRBD1 is not possible without DNA. CDR1 and CDR2 (germline): SEHNR, FQNEAQ (reference sequence). The CDR3 consists of 14 residues. CDR3 residues: CASNNRDNTDTQYF.

The chain has TRBV29-1 and TRBJ2-1; the TRBD2 assignment by TCRdb is unverifiable without DNA. CDR1 and CDR2 from the germline V gene are SQVTM and ANQGSEA. The CDR3 has 22 residues. This chain's CDR3 is CSVTGLSLVLAGARASYNEQFF.